These 9 T cell receptor beta chains share one sample of origin, sequenced in a study of cytomegalovirus exposure and HLA in healthy donors. The study ran its PCR with 60 Vbeta and 13 Jbeta primers. Measured with immunoSEQ multiplex PCR; TCRdb has only the in-frame clones, and not every one. Altogether approximately 87,000 clones are present, about four fifths being singletons, with the ten largest covering 5.5% to 6.5%. Sequencing input: PBMCs. These receptors all come from a woman between 18 and 30 years old in good health and CMV-seropositive.

The J gene is TRBJ2-5, the V gene TRBV7-6, with 7 bases aligning to TRBD1. V was pared by 4 bases and J by 2 bases, with 1 base of the junction left unmatched. This CDR3 is 13 amino acids long. CDR1 and CDR2 from the germline V gene are SGHVS and FNYEAQ. CDR3 region: CASSWTGQETQYF. CDR3 coding DNA: TGTGCCAGCAGCTGGACAGGTCAAGAGACCCAGTACTTC. The variable domain in full, with the rest retrieved from reference TRBV7-6 and TRBJ2-5, is GAGVSQSPRYKVTKRGQDVALRCDPISGHVSLYWYRQALGQGPEFLTYFNYEAQQDKSGLPNDRFSAERPEGSISTLTIQRTEQRDSAMYRCASSWTGQETQYFGPGTRLLVL.

The J gene is TRBJ2-3, the V gene TRBV5-1; no reliable D call. The CDR3 covers 13 residues. Germline CDR1 and CDR2: SGHRS and YFSETQ. V lost 0 bases and J 5 bases, leaving 7 bases between the germline ends. CDR3 region: CASSLAAGDTQYF. Written as DNA, the CDR3 is TGCGCCAGCAGCTTGGCGGCAGGAGATACGCAGTATTTT. Full variable domain (missing parts from reference TRBV5-1 and TRBJ2-3): KAGVTQTPRYLIKTRGQQVTLSCSPISGHRSVSWYQQTPGQGLQFLFEYFSETQRNKGNFPGRFSGRQFSNSRSEMNVSTLELGDSALYLCASSLAAGDTQYFGPGTRLTVL.

The V and J genes are TRBV30 and TRBJ2-5, with TRBD2 matching 9 bases. The germline V gene encodes CDR1 GTSNPN and CDR2 SVGIG (reference sequence). The CDR3 totals 14 residues. V lost 5 bases to trimming and J lost 7 bases; unmatched junction nucleotides: 11. The CDR3, as DNA: TGTGCCTGGCAAATAGCGGGAGCCCCCCGGACCCAGTACTTC. This encodes CAWQIAGAPRTQYF. Together with reference TRBV30 and TRBJ2-5, the CDR3 gives the full variable domain: SQTIHQWPATLVQPVGSPLSLECTVEGTSNPNLYWYRQAAGRGLQLLFYSVGIGQISSEVPQNLSASRPQDRQFILSSKKLLLSDSGFYLCAWQIAGAPRTQYFGPGTRLLVL.

V usage is TRBV6-1 and J usage is TRBJ1-5, with a possible D match to TRBD1 (6 bases). CDR1 and CDR2 from the germline V gene are MNHNS and SASEGT. The CDR3 extends over 16 amino acids. Trimming pared 0 bases from V and 3 bases from J, leaving 12 bases between. CDR3: CASSEALTGLNQPQHF. The CDR3 nucleotides read TGTGCCAGCAGTGAAGCTTTGACAGGTCTCAATCAGCCCCAGCATTTT.

The chain combines TRBV6-5 with TRBJ2-7, with 7 bases lining up with TRBD2. Trimming cost V 8 bases and J 1 base; bases outside gene matches: 8. The CDR3 loop spans 14 amino acids. Germline loops: CDR1 MNHEY, CDR2 SVGAGI. The CDR3 loop is CASRGDSLSYEQYF. The CDR3 region has the DNA TGTGCCAGCCGGGGGGACTCCCTATCCTACGAGCAGTACTTC.

This CDR3 reads CASSVVGQASGANVLTF. The CDR3 DNA reads TGTGCCAGCAGCGTAGTTGGCCAGGCCTCTGGGGCCAACGTCCTGACTTTC. The chain carries TRBV9 and TRBJ2-6; D not resolved. V was shortened by 0 bases and J by 0 bases, with 10 bases between the two germline ends. Germline-derived CDR1 and CDR2 are SGDLS and YYNGEE. CDR3 length: 17 residues.

The chain employs TRBV6-5 and TRBJ2-1; 7 nucleotides match TRBD2. Per the germline V gene, CDR1 is MNHEY and CDR2 is SVGAGI. Trimming removed 5 bases from V and 8 bases from J; junction bases left unmatched: 6. The CDR3 is 13 amino acids. CDR3 bases: TGTGCCAGCAGTAACGGGGGAGGGTATGAGCAGTTCTTC. This codes for CASSNGGGYEQFF.

The chain joins TRBV5-4 to TRBJ2-7; TRBD2 matches 14 bases. CDR1 SGHNT and CDR2 YYREEE come from the germline V gene (reference sequence). The CDR3 length is 15 residues. J was trimmed by 3 bases and V by 4 bases; bases with no gene match: 3. CDR3 in DNA: TGTGCCAGCAGCCGACTAGCGGGGGGGGTCTACGAGCAGTACTTC. Its protein is CASSRLAGGVYEQYF.

The rearrangement uses TRBV7-9 and TRBJ2-4, with 9 bases aligning to TRBD2. Per germline, CDR1 SEHNR and CDR2 FQNEAQ (reference sequence). Trimming cost V 4 bases and J 5 bases; bases outside gene matches: 12. CDR3 length: 17 amino acids. Here the CDR3 reads CASSSLGAGGPQNIQYF. For the CDR3, the DNA is TGTGCCAGCAGCTCCCTTGGAGCGGGGGGCCCCCAAAACATTCAGTACTTC. The full variable domain, rest sourced from reference TRBV7-9 and TRBJ2-4, is DTGVSQNPRHKITKRGQNVTFRCDPISEHNRLYWYRQTLGQGPEFLTYFQNEAQLEKSRLLSDRFSAERPKGSFSTLEIQRTEQGDSAMYLCASSSLGAGGPQNIQYFGAGTRLSVL.